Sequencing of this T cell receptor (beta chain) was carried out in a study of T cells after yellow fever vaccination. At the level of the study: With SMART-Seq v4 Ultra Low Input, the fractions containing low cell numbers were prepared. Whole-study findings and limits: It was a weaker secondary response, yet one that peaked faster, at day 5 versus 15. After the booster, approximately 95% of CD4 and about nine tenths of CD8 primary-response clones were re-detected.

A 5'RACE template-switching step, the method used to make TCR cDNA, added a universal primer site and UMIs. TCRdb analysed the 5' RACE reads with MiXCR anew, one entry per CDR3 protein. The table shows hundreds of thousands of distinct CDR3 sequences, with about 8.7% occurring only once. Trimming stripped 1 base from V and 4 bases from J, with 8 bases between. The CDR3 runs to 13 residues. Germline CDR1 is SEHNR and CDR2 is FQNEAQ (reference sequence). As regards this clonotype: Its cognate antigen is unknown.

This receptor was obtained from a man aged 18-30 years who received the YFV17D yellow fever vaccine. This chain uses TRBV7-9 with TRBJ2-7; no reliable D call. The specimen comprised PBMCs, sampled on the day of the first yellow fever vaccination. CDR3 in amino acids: CASSLGSGYEQYV. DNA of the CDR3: TGTGCCAGCAGCTTAGGTTCCGGGTACGAGCAGTACGTC.